This T cell receptor beta chain came from a study of shared clonotypes between healthy human individuals. Regarding this clone: What it binds is unknown.

At deep level, the assay was performed. Original methodology: For the immunoSEQ data, sequences were junction-only without quality scores, so filtering differed. Assay used: immunoSEQ multiplex PCR; TCRdb lists only in-frame clones, some missing. The V and J calls and clone size were taken over from that table, and D and trimming were inferred from the DNA. The table records 2 million to 2.5 million clones, around 96% of them present only once. Whole-study results and caveats: Larger richness was generally estimated for naive than memory subsets.

Positive CCR7 selection of CD45RO-negative cells yielded the naive CD8 cells, and terminally differentiated effector memory CD45RA+ cells were excluded. Germline V CDR1 and CDR2: MNHEY, SVGAGI. V gave up 0 bases and J gave up 5 bases, with 8 bases separating them. This CDR3 has 13 amino acids. The rearrangement links TRBV6-5 to TRBJ2-7; D is uncertain. The sample comprised naive CD8+ T cells sorted from blood. This TCR derives from a man between 18 and 29 years old in good health. DNA of the CDR3: TGTGCCAGCAGTTACTCGAACTGGGACGAGCAGTACTTC. The encoded protein is CASSYSNWDEQYF.